The 16 T cell receptor beta chains below were found in one sample sequenced in a study of T cells after posttransplantation cyclophosphamide. TCRdb keeps only in-frame clones here, not all; method: immunoSEQ multiplex PCR. The sample was found to contain about 40,000 clones, and every one recurs. The source material was PBMCs. Receptors originate from a woman aged 45-65 years in good health and a related stem cell transplant donor.

This clone was found many times. This CDR3 reads CAISGQGGNGYTF. CDR3 in DNA: TGTGCCATCAGTGGTCAGGGGGGAAATGGCTACACCTTC. The chain employs TRBV10-3 and TRBJ1-2, with 7 bases aligning to TRBD1. Germline lookup yields CDR1 ENHRY and CDR2 SYGVKD. V shed 4 bases, J shed 6 bases, and the junction held 5 bases outside the gene matches. CDR3 size: 13 residues.

This clone was counted many times. The V gene is TRBV11-1, the J gene TRBJ1-2; the match to TRBD1 covers 9 bases. CDR1 is SGHAT, CDR2 FQDESV, per germline (reference sequence). The J segment lost 5 bases and the V segment lost 4 bases, leaving 5 bases of the junction unmatched. CDR3 length: 14 amino acids. CDR3 in DNA: TGTGCCAGCAGCTATCAAGACAGGGGGTATGGCTACACCTTC. Translation: CASSYQDRGYGYTF.

There are many counts of this clone. The genes are TRBV5-1 and TRBJ1-4; 7 bases align to TRBD1. The CDR3 is 14 amino acids. The germline V gene encodes CDR1 SGHRS and CDR2 YFSETQ. Trimming took 5 bases from V and 0 from J; bases not matched to a gene: 1. The CDR3 is CASRGTATNEKLFF. The CDR3, as DNA: TGCGCCAGCAGGGGGACAGCAACTAATGAAAAACTGTTTTTT.

In its sample, this clone was seen many times. The gene calls are TRBV4-1 and TRBJ2-1; TRBD2 agrees at 9 bases. V lost 2 bases and J lost 8; bases outside the gene matches: 13. Per the germline V gene, CDR1 is MGHRA and CDR2 is YSYEKL. This CDR3 is built from 17 residues. The CDR3 DNA reads TGCGCCAGCAGCCAACCTCAGCCGGGACTAGCTTCCCATGAGCAGTTCTTC. This gives the protein CASSQPQPGLASHEQFF.

This clone was counted ten times or more. This chain joins TRBV27 and TRBJ1-2, with 7 bases lining up with TRBD1. J gave up 6 bases and V 4 bases, and 8 bases lay outside the gene matches. Germline-derived CDR1 and CDR2 are MNHEY and SMNVEV (reference sequence). The CDR3 is 14 residues long. CDR3 nucleotide sequence: TGTGCCAGCAGTTGGACAGGACTCGACGATGGCTACACCTTC. Translated: CASSWTGLDDGYTF.

There are many counts of this clone. The chain recombines TRBV5-1 with TRBJ2-1; 12 bases are shared with TRBD2. CDR1 is SGHRS and CDR2 is YFSETQ in the germline V gene. The V and J ends lost 0 bases and 9 bases, in that order; junction bases with no gene match: 7. This CDR3 has 16 amino acids. The CDR3 region is CASSLDSSGGVSEQFF. The CDR3 region has the DNA TGCGCCAGCAGCTTGGATTCTAGCGGGGGGGTAAGTGAGCAGTTCTTC.

This chain joins TRBV5-4 and TRBJ2-5; 11 positions match TRBD2. The CDR3 has 16 residues. Germline CDR1 reads SGHNT; CDR2 reads YYREEE (reference sequence). The junction had 7 bases not matched to a gene; V was cut back by 4 bases and J by 2 bases. The CDR3 region has the DNA TGTGCCAGCAGCCAATTTAGCGGGGGGGCACAAGAGACCCAGTACTTC. Residues: CASSQFSGGAQETQYF.

This clone showed up many times. The chain joins TRBV27 to TRBJ1-1, with 9 bases that match TRBD1. CDR1 is MNHEY and CDR2 is SMNVEV in the germline V gene (reference sequence). This CDR3 has 15 amino acids. With V trimmed by 6 bases and J by 1 base, 6 bases remained unmatched. DNA of the CDR3: TGTGCCAGCAGCAACCCGGGACAGGGGAACACTGAAGCTTTCTTT. Translating it yields CASSNPGQGNTEAFF.

This clone showed up many times. V is TRBV2 and J is TRBJ1-3, with unresolved D. CDR3 length: 16 residues. The germline gives CDR1 SNHLY, CDR2 FYNNEI. Trimming took off 4 bases at V and 1 base at J, with 14 bases between the two ends. In DNA form, the CDR3 reads TGTGCCAGCAGTGCCAGGCCGAATCGATCTGGAAACACCATATATTTT. This translates into CASSARPNRSGNTIYF.

This clone was counted ten times or more. This chain joins TRBV5-1 and TRBJ1-1; D ambiguous. The length of the CDR3 is 15 residues. V lost 0 bases and J lost 2, with 11 bases in between. Germline CDR1 SGHRS, CDR2 YFSETQ. For the CDR3, the DNA is TGCGCCAGCAGCTTGGCCAACTCTCGAAACACTGAAGCTTTCTTT. It encodes CASSLANSRNTEAFF. The variable domain in full, with the rest retrieved from reference TRBV5-1 and TRBJ1-1, is KAGVTQTPRYLIKTRGQQVTLSCSPISGHRSVSWYQQTPGQGLQFLFEYFSETQRNKGNFPGRFSGRQFSNSRSEMNVSTLELGDSALYLCASSLANSRNTEAFFGQGTRLTVV.

This chain links TRBV6-5 with TRBJ1-5; the D is unclear. V lost 5 bases and J lost 6, with 11 bases in between. CDR3 length: 13 residues. The germline V gene has CDR1 MNHEY and CDR2 SVGAGI. As DNA, the CDR3 is TGTGCCAGCAGTGAAGTGGCGGTTCAGCCCCAGCATTTT. It codes for CASSEVAVQPQHF.

The sample holds many counts of this clone. This rearrangement joins TRBV28 to TRBJ1-5, with unresolved D. The CDR3 consists of 12 residues. Germline lookup yields CDR1 MDHEN and CDR2 SYDVKM. Trimming left V 7 bases short and J 5 bases short, with 9 bases between. The CDR3 loop is CASTSRYQPQHF. In nucleotides, the CDR3 is TGTGCCAGCACCTCGCGTTATCAGCCCCAGCATTTT.

This clone was counted many times. The V and J genes are TRBV19 and TRBJ2-2; no definite D call. CDR1 is LNHDA and CDR2 is SQIVND in the germline V gene (reference sequence). The CDR3 totals 17 residues. V lost 4 bases, J lost 6 bases, and 21 bases lay in between. Here the CDR3 reads CASSRTPQDWSPGELFF. The CDR3 DNA reads as TGTGCCAGTAGTAGAACCCCCCAAGACTGGTCGCCCGGGGAGCTGTTTTTT. Drawing the rest from reference TRBV19 and TRBJ2-2, the complete variable domain is DGGITQSPKYLFRKEGQNVTLSCEQNLNHDAMYWYRQDPGQGLRLIYYSQIVNDFQKGDIAEGYSVSREKKESFPLTVTSAQKNPTAFYLCASSRTPQDWSPGELFFGEGSRLTVL.

This clone was picked up many times. The rearrangement joins TRBV18 to TRBJ1-2; a weak D match, TRBD1 (5 bases). V was cut by 8 bases and J by 0 bases, with 13 bases left in between. Looked up from germline, CDR1 is KGHSH and CDR2 is LQKENI. The CDR3 covers 14 residues. CDR3 nucleotide sequence: TGTGCCAGCAAAAAGGACACGCCTAACTATGGCTACACCTTC. Translation gives CASKKDTPNYGYTF.

At least ten counts were recorded for this clone. This chain links TRBV30 with TRBJ2-7; 7 bases fit TRBD1. The germline gives CDR1 GTSNPN, CDR2 SVGIG (reference sequence). V shed 4 bases and J 3 bases; nucleotides not matched to a gene: 9. The CDR3 is 14 residues long. CDR3 sequence: CAWTRGGGLYEQYF. The CDR3 nucleotides are TGTGCCTGGACCCGAGGGGGCGGCCTCTACGAGCAGTACTTC.

This clone was seen ten or more times. The chain couples TRBV27 to TRBJ2-2, with unresolved D. The CDR3 covers 12 residues. V lost 5 bases, J lost 3 bases, and 4 bases lay in between. Germline values: CDR1 MNHEY, CDR2 SMNVEV (reference sequence). As DNA, the CDR3 is TGTGCCAGCAGTCCGTACACCGGGGAGCTGTTTTTT. Its translation is CASSPYTGELFF.